These 3 T cell receptor beta chains were all obtained from the same sample, sequenced in a study of blood T cell repertoires in COVID-19. Data came from immunoSEQ multiplex PCR; TCRdb stores just in-frame clones and leaves some out. The table shows about 39,000 clones, with roughly 76% occurring only once. The sequencing sample was made of peripheral blood. The receptors here all came from a man in his 70s with active or convalescent COVID-19.

This clone was recorded once. The chain carries TRBV5-1 and TRBJ1-2; TRBD1 aligns across 8 bases. The CDR3 length is 15 residues. CDR1 and CDR2 (germline): SGHRS, YFSETQ. The V gene end was trimmed by 4 bases and the J gene end by 8 bases; junction bases not matched to a gene: 13. As DNA, the CDR3 is TGCGCCAGCAGCAGCGGAGACAGGGGTCTCTTAGGCTACACCTTC. Translation gives CASSSGDRGLLGYTF. The complete variable domain, with remaining parts taken from reference TRBV5-1 and TRBJ1-2, reads KAGVTQTPRYLIKTRGQQVTLSCSPISGHRSVSWYQQTPGQGLQFLFEYFSETQRNKGNFPGRFSGRQFSNSRSEMNVSTLELGDSALYLCASSSGDRGLLGYTFGSGTRLTVV.

This CDR3 is CASSSSSRDFTEAFF. As DNA, the CDR3 is TGTGCCAGCAGTTCCTCGTCTCGGGACTTCACTGAAGCTTTCTTT. The chain uses TRBV6-5 and TRBJ1-1; perhaps TRBD1 as D (5 bases). Trimming shortened V by 4 bases and J by 4 bases, and 16 bases separated the two germline ends. Germline CDR1 is MNHEY and CDR2 is SVGAGI. The CDR3 length is 15 residues.

The chain links TRBV9 to TRBJ2-5; 7 bases are a match to TRBD1. The V gene's germline CDR1 is SGDLS and CDR2 YYNGEE. CDR3 length equals 16 residues. V lost 5 bases to trimming and J lost 1 base; unmatched junction nucleotides: 11. DNA of the CDR3: TGTGCCAGCAGTCAACCAATGAGGACAGGCCAAGAGACCCAGTACTTC. Protein product: CASSQPMRTGQETQYF.